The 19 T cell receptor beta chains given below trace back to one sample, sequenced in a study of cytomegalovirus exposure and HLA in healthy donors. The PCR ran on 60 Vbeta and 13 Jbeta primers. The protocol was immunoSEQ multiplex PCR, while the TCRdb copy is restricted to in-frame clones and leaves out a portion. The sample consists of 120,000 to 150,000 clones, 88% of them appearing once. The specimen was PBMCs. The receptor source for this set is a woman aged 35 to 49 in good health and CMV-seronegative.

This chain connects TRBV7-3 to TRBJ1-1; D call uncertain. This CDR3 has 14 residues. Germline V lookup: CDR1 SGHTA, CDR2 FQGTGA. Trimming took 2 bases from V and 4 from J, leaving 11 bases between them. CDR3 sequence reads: CASSLSGVITEAFF. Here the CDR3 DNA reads TGTGCCAGCAGCTTATCCGGGGTGATCACTGAAGCTTTCTTT.

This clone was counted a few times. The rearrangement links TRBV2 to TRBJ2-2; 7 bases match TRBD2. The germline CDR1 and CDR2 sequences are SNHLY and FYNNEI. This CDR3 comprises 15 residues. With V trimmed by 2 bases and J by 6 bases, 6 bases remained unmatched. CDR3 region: CASSEHQGGSGELFF. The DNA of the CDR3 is TGTGCCAGCAGTGAACATCAGGGAGGGTCCGGGGAGCTGTTTTTT.

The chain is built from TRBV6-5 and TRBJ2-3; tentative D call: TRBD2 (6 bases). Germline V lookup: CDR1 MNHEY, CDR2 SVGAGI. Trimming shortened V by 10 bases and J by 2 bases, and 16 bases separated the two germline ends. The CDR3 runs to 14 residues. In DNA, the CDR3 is TGTGCCACCTCCGAACTAGCCTCCACAGATACGCAGTATTTT. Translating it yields CATSELASTDTQYF.

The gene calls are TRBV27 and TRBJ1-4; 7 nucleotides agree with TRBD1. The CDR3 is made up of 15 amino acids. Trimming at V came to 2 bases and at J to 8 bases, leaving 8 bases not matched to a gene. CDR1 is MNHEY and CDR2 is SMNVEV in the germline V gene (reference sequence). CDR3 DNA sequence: TGTGCCAGCAGTTTAAGACAGGGTATAGGAGAAAAACTGTTTTTT. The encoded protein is CASSLRQGIGEKLFF.

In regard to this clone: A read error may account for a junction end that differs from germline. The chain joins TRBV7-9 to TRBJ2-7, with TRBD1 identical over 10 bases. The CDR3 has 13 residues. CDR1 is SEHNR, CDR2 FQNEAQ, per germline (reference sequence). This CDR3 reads CSSSDRGQYEQYF. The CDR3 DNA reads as TGTTCCAGCAGCGACAGGGGGCAGTACGAGCAGTACTTC. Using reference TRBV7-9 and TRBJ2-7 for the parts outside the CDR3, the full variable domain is DTGVSQNPRHKITKRGQNVTFRCDPISEHNRLYWYRQTLGQGPEFLTYFQNEAQLEKSRLLSDRFSAERPKGSFSTLEIQRTEQGDSAMYLCSSSDRGQYEQYFGPGTRLTVT.

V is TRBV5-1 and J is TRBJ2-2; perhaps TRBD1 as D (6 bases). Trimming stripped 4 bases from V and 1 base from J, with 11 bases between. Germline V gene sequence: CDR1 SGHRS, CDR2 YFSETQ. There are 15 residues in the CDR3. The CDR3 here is CASSPRGMNTGELFF. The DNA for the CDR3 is TGCGCCAGCAGCCCAAGGGGGATGAACACCGGGGAGCTGTTTTTT.

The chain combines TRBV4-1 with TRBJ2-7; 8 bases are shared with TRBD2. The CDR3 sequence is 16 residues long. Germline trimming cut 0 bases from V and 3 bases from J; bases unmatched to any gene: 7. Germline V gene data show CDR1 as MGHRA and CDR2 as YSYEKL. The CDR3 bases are TGCGCCAGCAGCCAAGATCCACTAGCGGAAAACTACGAGCAGTACTTC. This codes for CASSQDPLAENYEQYF.

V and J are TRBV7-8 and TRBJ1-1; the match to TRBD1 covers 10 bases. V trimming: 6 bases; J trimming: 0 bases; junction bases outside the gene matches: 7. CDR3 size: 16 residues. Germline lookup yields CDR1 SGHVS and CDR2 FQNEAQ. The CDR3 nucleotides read TGTGCCAGCAGGCGGGACAGGGGAGTGTTGAACACTGAAGCTTTCTTT. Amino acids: CASRRDRGVLNTEAFF.

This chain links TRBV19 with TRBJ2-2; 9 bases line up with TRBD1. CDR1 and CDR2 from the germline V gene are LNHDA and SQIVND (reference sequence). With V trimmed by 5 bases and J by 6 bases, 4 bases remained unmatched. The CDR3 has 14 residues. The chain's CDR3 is CASSADRGAGELFF. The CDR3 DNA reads TGTGCCAGTAGTGCGGACAGGGGAGCCGGGGAGCTGTTTTTT.

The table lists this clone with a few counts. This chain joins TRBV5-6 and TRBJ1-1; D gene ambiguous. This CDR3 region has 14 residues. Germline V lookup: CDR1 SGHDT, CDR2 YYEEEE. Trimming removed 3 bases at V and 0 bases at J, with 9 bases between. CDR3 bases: TGTGCCAGCAGCTGGAGAACAATGAACACTGAAGCTTTCTTT. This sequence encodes CASSWRTMNTEAFF. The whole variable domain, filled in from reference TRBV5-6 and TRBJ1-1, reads DAGVTQSPTHLIKTRGQQVTLRCSPKSGHDTVSWYQQALGQGPQFIFQYYEEEERQRGNFPDRFSGHQFPNYSSELNVNALLLGDSALYLCASSWRTMNTEAFFGQGTRLTVV.

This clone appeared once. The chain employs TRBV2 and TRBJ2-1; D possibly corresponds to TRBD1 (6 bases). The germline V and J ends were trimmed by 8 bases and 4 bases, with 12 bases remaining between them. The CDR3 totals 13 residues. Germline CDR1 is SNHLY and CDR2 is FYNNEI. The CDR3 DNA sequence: TGTGCCAGCGTCCGGGACAAATACAATGAGCAGTTCTTC. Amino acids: CASVRDKYNEQFF.

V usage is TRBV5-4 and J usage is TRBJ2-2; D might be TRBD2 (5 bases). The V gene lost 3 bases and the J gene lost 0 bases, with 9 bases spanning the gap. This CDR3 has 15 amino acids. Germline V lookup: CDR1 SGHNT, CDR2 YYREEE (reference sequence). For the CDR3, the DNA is TGTGCCAGCAGCTCTGAGGGCCCGAACACCGGGGAGCTGTTTTTT. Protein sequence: CASSSEGPNTGELFF. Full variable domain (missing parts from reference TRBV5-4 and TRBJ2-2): ETGVTQSPTHLIKTRGQQVTLRCSSQSGHNTVSWYQQALGQGPQFIFQYYREEENGRGNFPPRFSGLQFPNYSSELNVNALELDDSALYLCASSSEGPNTGELFFGEGSRLTVL.

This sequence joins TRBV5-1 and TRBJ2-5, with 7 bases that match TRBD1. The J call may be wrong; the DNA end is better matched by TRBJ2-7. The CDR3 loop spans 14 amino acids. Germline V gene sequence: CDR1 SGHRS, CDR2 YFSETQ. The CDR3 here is CASSLEGQIYEQYF. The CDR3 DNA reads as TGCGCCAGCAGCTTGGAGGGACAGATCTACGAGCAGTACTTC.

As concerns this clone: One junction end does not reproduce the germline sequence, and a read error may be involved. The CDR3 sequence: CSSSLSADEQYF. In DNA form, the CDR3 reads TGTTCCAGCAGCTTATCAGCGGACGAGCAGTACTTC. The V and J genes are TRBV7-9 and TRBJ2-7, with D possibly being TRBD2 (5 bases). CDR3 length equals 12 residues. The germline V gene encodes CDR1 SEHNR and CDR2 FQNEAQ (reference sequence).

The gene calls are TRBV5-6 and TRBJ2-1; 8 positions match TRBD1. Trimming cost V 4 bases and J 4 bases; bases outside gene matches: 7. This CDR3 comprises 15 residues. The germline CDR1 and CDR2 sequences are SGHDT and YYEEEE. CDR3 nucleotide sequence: TGTGCCAGCAGCCCCCTGGACAGGGATTACAATGAGCAGTTCTTC. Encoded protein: CASSPLDRDYNEQFF.

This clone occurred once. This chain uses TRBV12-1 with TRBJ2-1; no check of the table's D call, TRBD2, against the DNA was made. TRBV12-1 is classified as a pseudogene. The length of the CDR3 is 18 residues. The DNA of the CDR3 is TGTGCCAGCAGCTTTTACCCACCGCCGGGACTCCGGCCTTATGGGCAGTTCTTC. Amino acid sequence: CASSFYPPPGLRPYGQFF.

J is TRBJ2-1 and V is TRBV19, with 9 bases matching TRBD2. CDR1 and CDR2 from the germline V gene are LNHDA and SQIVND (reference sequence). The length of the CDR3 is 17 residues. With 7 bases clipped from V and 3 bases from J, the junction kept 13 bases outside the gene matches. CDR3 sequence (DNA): TGTGCCAGTATGAGAAGCGGGAGGACCTTCGGCTACAATGAGCAGTTCTTC. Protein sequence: CASMRSGRTFGYNEQFF.

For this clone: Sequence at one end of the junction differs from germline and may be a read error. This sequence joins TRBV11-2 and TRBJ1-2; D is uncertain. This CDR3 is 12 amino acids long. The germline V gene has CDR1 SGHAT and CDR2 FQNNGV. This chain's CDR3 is CASSLSGRLSAF. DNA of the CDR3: TGTGCCAGCAGCTTAAGCGGAAGGCTCTCGGCCTTC.

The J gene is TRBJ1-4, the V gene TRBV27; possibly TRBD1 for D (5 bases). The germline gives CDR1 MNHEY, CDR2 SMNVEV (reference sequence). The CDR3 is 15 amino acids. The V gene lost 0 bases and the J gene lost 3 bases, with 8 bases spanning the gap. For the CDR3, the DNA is TGTGCCAGCAGTTTATCCGGACAATCTAATGAAAAACTGTTTTTT. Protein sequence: CASSLSGQSNEKLFF.